These 27 T cell receptor beta chains were sequenced from one sample in a study of identical twins. TCRdb re-derived calls from the 5' RACE reads in MiXCR, one entry per CDR3 protein. The sample consists of 450,000 or so distinct CDR3 sequences, 11% to 15% of them appearing once. Separately, the same data were catalogued under a study of yellow fever vaccine responses in identical twins.

The material sequenced was CD4+ T cells sorted from blood. The receptor set was obtained from a woman in her late teens or twenties in good health.

The V gene is TRBV7-2, the J gene TRBJ2-3; 9 positions match TRBD2. Per the germline V gene, CDR1 is SGHTA and CDR2 is FQGNSA. V dropped 1 base and J dropped 10; count of bases not matched to a gene: 9. This CDR3 is built from 15 residues. CDR3 nucleotide sequence: TGTGCCAGCAGCTTAGAGGTTAGCGGGAGTCCTGCGCAGTATTTT. Protein sequence: CASSLEVSGSPAQYF.

This clonotype showed up just a few times. The chain combines TRBV5-1 with TRBJ2-7, with TRBD1 as a possible D gene (6 bases). Looked up from germline, CDR1 is SGHRS and CDR2 is YFSETQ. There are 12 residues in the CDR3. Trimming cost V 6 bases and J 2 bases, with 9 bases left between them. The CDR3 loop is CASMGQTYEQYF. The CDR3 nucleotides read TGCGCCAGCATGGGACAAACCTACGAGCAGTACTTC.

This chain connects TRBV6-2 or TRBV6-3 to TRBJ2-7; 7 nucleotides match TRBD1. The CDR3 loop spans 15 amino acids. With 6 bases clipped from V and 1 base from J, the junction kept 9 bases outside the gene matches. CDR1 MNHEY and CDR2 SVGEGT come from the germline V gene. The CDR3 sequence is CASRPDRELSYEQYF. The CDR3 DNA reads TGTGCCAGCAGACCAGACAGGGAGCTTTCCTACGAGCAGTACTTC.

This clonotype was seen only a few times. The chain carries TRBV20-1 and TRBJ2-7, with 7 bases lining up with TRBD2. Losses at the gene ends were 6 bases for V and 2 bases for J; bases not matched to a gene: 10. This CDR3 has 14 amino acids. Germline values: CDR1 DFQATT, CDR2 SNEGSKA (reference sequence). Written as DNA, the CDR3 is TGCAGTGCAAATCCGCCCGGGACTACCTACGAGCAGTACTTC. Its protein is CSANPPGTTYEQYF.

In this sample, this clonotype turned up a few times. The chain employs TRBV29-1 and TRBJ1-2; a weak D match, TRBD1 (6 bases). The V end lost 1 base, the J end lost 5 bases, and 26 bases lay between the germline ends. The CDR3 contains 18 residues. Germline V lookup: CDR1 SQVTM, CDR2 ANQGSEA. CDR3 sequence reads: CSVEGGTGQGSRRYGYTF. The CDR3, as DNA: TGCAGCGTTGAAGGGGGCACGGGGCAGGGGTCCCGGAGGTATGGCTACACCTTC.

A few counts support this clonotype. The chain recombines TRBV20-1 with TRBJ2-3, with TRBD2 matching over 9 bases. V lost 6 bases to trimming and J lost 1 base; unmatched junction nucleotides: 14. Germline-derived CDR1 and CDR2 are DFQATT and SNEGSKA (reference sequence). This CDR3 has 17 residues. The CDR3 coding sequence is TGCAGTGCGTCCTTAGCGGGAGCATGGGAAGGCACAGATACGCAGTATTTT. It is translated as CSASLAGAWEGTDTQYF.

This clonotype was observed a handful of times. The chain carries TRBV5-1 and TRBJ1-5; TRBD1 is a possible D gene (5 bases). Trimming shortened V by 7 bases and J by 7 bases, and 27 bases separated the two germline ends. The CDR3 runs to 17 residues. Germline-derived CDR1 and CDR2 are SGHRS and YFSETQ. CDR3 region: CASGLKRGNRYTQPQHF. CDR3 DNA: TGCGCCAGCGGTTTAAAACGGGGGAACAGGTATACACAGCCCCAGCATTTT. Supplemented by reference TRBV5-1 and TRBJ1-5, the full variable domain reads KAGVTQTPRYLIKTRGQQVTLSCSPISGHRSVSWYQQTPGQGLQFLFEYFSETQRNKGNFPGRFSGRQFSNSRSEMNVSTLELGDSALYLCASGLKRGNRYTQPQHFGDGTRLSIL.

Ten or more counts support this clonotype. The rearrangement joins TRBV12-3 or TRBV12-4 to TRBJ2-7; D uncertain. The CDR3 runs to 12 residues. V was trimmed by 6 bases and J by 12 bases, leaving 18 bases between them. CDR3 sequence (DNA): TGTGCCAGCAGATCCAGCCCCGGGCCGATGTACGTC. As protein: CASRSSPGPMYV.

In this sample, this clonotype turned up a few times. J is TRBJ2-1 and V is TRBV7-2; TRBD2 agrees at 8 bases. Germline V CDR1 and CDR2: SGHTA, FQGNSA. This CDR3 is built from 16 residues. With 2 bases clipped from V and 10 bases from J, the junction kept 13 bases outside the gene matches. The CDR3 loop is CASSLSSVAGGWEQFF. The CDR3 DNA reads as TGTGCCAGCAGCTTATCGAGTGTCGCGGGAGGTTGGGAGCAGTTCTTC.

This chain connects TRBV5-1 to TRBJ2-1; 9 nucleotides line up with TRBD1. This CDR3 is built from 17 residues. Germline assignment: CDR1 SGHRS and CDR2 YFSETQ. The V segment lost 5 bases and the J segment 10 bases; nucleotides outside the gene matches: 19. The CDR3 region is CASRNAQAGQGHWEQFF. The DNA of the CDR3 is TGCGCCAGCAGAAACGCCCAGGCGGGACAGGGTCATTGGGAGCAGTTCTTC.

Ten or more counts support this clonotype. The J gene is TRBJ2-6, the V gene TRBV5-1; TRBD1 might be the D (5 bases). The CDR3 loop spans 18 amino acids. The germline V gene encodes CDR1 SGHRS and CDR2 YFSETQ. The V end was cut by 4 bases, the J end by 0 bases, with 17 bases between. This CDR3 is CASSRGVSVYSGANVLTF. The CDR3 region has the DNA TGCGCCAGCAGCAGGGGCGTTAGTGTCTACTCTGGGGCCAACGTCCTGACTTTC.

This clonotype was picked up many times. The chain employs TRBV5-1 and TRBJ2-7, with D possibly being TRBD2 (6 bases). CDR1 and CDR2 from the germline V gene are SGHRS and YFSETQ. The V gene lost 4 bases and the J gene lost 3 bases, with 20 bases spanning the gap. The CDR3 sequence is 16 residues long. The CDR3 reads CASSPLRTLGGYEQYF. CDR3 nucleotide sequence: TGCGCCAGCAGCCCGCTCCGGACCCTCGGGGGCTACGAGCAGTACTTC.

In this sample, this clonotype turned up once. The V gene is TRBV6-5, the J gene TRBJ2-5, with unresolved D. V lost 1 base and J lost 4, with 13 bases in between. The CDR3 length is 15 residues. Germline V CDR1 and CDR2: MNHEY, SVGAGI. This chain's CDR3 is CASSYLLDGLETQYF. CDR3 nucleotide sequence: TGTGCCAGCAGTTACTTACTGGACGGTCTAGAGACCCAGTACTTC.

V gene TRBV19 combines with J gene TRBJ2-3, with D perhaps matching TRBD2 (7 bases). Trimming pared 2 bases from V and 1 base from J, leaving 13 bases between. CDR3 length: 16 amino acids. CDR1 and CDR2 (germline): LNHDA, SQIVND (reference sequence). DNA of the CDR3: TGTGCCAGTAGTATACGGGGGGCTCTTGGCACAGATACGCAGTATTTT. Translation: CASSIRGALGTDTQYF.

The chain joins TRBV14 to TRBJ2-1, with a possible D match to TRBD2 (5 bases). The CDR3 is made up of 15 amino acids. Trimming cost V 5 bases and J 9 bases, with 20 bases left between them. The germline V gene has CDR1 SGHDN and CDR2 FVKESK. The CDR3 region is CASSASRGPSGEQFF. The CDR3, as DNA: TGTGCCAGCAGCGCCTCGAGAGGGCCCTCGGGTGAGCAGTTCTTC.

This clonotype has more than one count but fewer than ten. This chain links TRBV20-1 with TRBJ2-1; D is unclear. CDR3 size: 16 residues. CDR1 and CDR2 (germline): DFQATT, SNEGSKA (reference sequence). V was clipped by 2 bases and J by 0 bases, with 14 bases between them. The CDR3 nucleotides are TGCAGTGCTAGAAGTTCGGTGGGATTCTCCTACAATGAGCAGTTCTTC. This sequence encodes CSARSSVGFSYNEQFF.

The chain links TRBV7-8 to TRBJ2-1, with D perhaps matching TRBD1 or TRBD2 (5 bases each). Trimming took 8 bases from V and 2 from J, leaving 10 bases between them. Looked up from germline, CDR1 is SGHVS and CDR2 is FQNEAQ. CDR3 length: 13 residues. DNA of the CDR3: TGTGCCAGCGGCGAGGGACCCTACAATGAGCAGTTCTTC. Translated: CASGEGPYNEQFF.

This clonotype turned up a few times. This chain joins TRBV27 and TRBJ2-5; D is uncertain. The CDR3 spans 13 residues. Trimming pared 3 bases from V and 2 bases from J, leaving 7 bases between. Germline V lookup: CDR1 MNHEY, CDR2 SMNVEV (reference sequence). The CDR3 reads CASSFREQETQYF. CDR3 DNA: TGTGCCAGCAGTTTCCGTGAGCAAGAGACCCAGTACTTC.

Many counts were recorded for this clonotype. This sequence joins TRBV3-1 and TRBJ1-1; D is perhaps TRBD1 (6 bases). V shed 4 bases and J shed 2 bases, with 11 bases lying between them. The V gene's germline CDR1 is LGHDT and CDR2 YNNKEL (reference sequence). CDR3 length equals 14 residues. CDR3 sequence (DNA): TGTGCCAGCAGCCTTCAACAGGGAAACACTGAAGCTTTCTTT. Translating gives CASSLQQGNTEAFF.

This clonotype has a handful of counts. The chain recombines TRBV15 with TRBJ1-1; D gene ambiguous. Trimming took 1 base from V and 6 from J, leaving 12 bases between them. Per germline, CDR1 LNHNV and CDR2 YYDKDF (reference sequence). The CDR3 contains 14 residues. CDR3: CATSRVAGFPEAFF. CDR3 nucleotide sequence: TGTGCCACCAGCAGAGTAGCGGGGTTCCCTGAAGCTTTCTTT.

This chain links TRBV20-1 with TRBJ2-7, with a tentative D call TRBD1 (5 bases). Trimming removed 4 bases from V and 2 bases from J, with 9 bases in between. The CDR3 totals 12 residues. Germline values: CDR1 DFQATT, CDR2 SNEGSKA (reference sequence). CDR3 protein: CSANPTAYEQYF. The CDR3 bases are TGCAGTGCTAACCCGACAGCCTACGAGCAGTACTTC.

The chain combines TRBV11-2 with TRBJ2-4; D is unresolved. Trimming cost V 0 bases and J 1 base, with 13 bases left between them. The length of the CDR3 is 17 residues. CDR1 SGHAT and CDR2 FQNNGV come from the germline V gene. This CDR3 is CASSLDWSFSAKNIQYF. Here the CDR3 DNA reads TGTGCCAGCAGCTTAGATTGGAGTTTCTCGGCCAAAAACATTCAGTACTTC. The full variable domain, its missing parts supplied by reference TRBV11-2 and TRBJ2-4, is EAGVAQSPRYKIIEKRQSVAFWCNPISGHATLYWYQQILGQGPKLLIQFQNNGVVDDSQLPKDRFSAERLKGVDSTLKIQPAKLEDSAVYLCASSLDWSFSAKNIQYFGAGTRLSVL.

J is TRBJ2-4 and V is TRBV28; TRBD1 might be the D (6 bases). In germline, CDR1 is MDHEN, CDR2 SYDVKM. The V end was cut by 6 bases, the J end by 0 bases, with 21 bases between. This CDR3 has 18 residues. The CDR3 DNA is TGTGCCAGCAGCCCAGGGGCAAGTTCTCTACTAGCCAAAAACATTCAGTACTTC. This sequence encodes CASSPGASSLLAKNIQYF. The whole variable domain, remainder taken from reference TRBV28 and TRBJ2-4, is DVKVTQSSRYLVKRTGEKVFLECVQDMDHENMFWYRQDPGLGLRLIYFSYDVKMKEKGDIPEGYSVSREKKERFSLILESASTNQTSMYLCASSPGASSLLAKNIQYFGAGTRLSVL.

CDR3 loop: CASSPRTSMRETQYF. The CDR3 DNA sequence: TGTGCCAGCAGCCCCCGGACTAGCATGAGGGAGACCCAGTACTTC. The rearrangement links TRBV7-2 to TRBJ2-5; TRBD2 matches at 8 bases. After removal of 5 bases from V and 5 bases from J, the junction contained 10 bases not matched to a gene. Germline V gene sequence: CDR1 SGHTA, CDR2 FQGNSA. The CDR3 is 15 amino acids.

This clonotype has a handful of counts. The chain employs TRBV20-1 and TRBJ2-5; D unclear. The CDR3 has 11 residues. V was shortened by 6 bases and J by 2 bases, with 7 bases between the two germline ends. Per the germline V gene, CDR1 is DFQATT and CDR2 is SNEGSKA (reference sequence). CDR3 coding DNA: TGCAGTGCGACCGGGCAAGAGACCCAGTACTTC. Translation gives CSATGQETQYF.

V and J are TRBV10-3 and TRBJ2-3, with D uncertain. Germline CDR1 is ENHRY and CDR2 is SYGVKD. The CDR3 is 14 residues long. Trimming shortened V by 5 bases and J by 3 bases, and 12 bases separated the two germline ends. The chain's CDR3 is CAISFRIGTDTQYF. CDR3 in DNA: TGTGCCATCAGTTTTAGGATTGGGACAGATACGCAGTATTTT.

The V call is TRBV7-2, the J call TRBJ1-6, with D uncertain. Trimming removed 1 base from V and 10 bases from J, with 11 bases in between. CDR1 and CDR2 from the germline V gene are SGHTA and FQGNSA. The CDR3 extends over 14 amino acids. CDR3 loop: CASSLGVPGSPLHF. The CDR3 DNA is TGTGCCAGCAGCTTAGGGGTCCCCGGGTCACCCCTCCACTTT.